These T cell receptor beta chains were read from a single sample in a study of blood T cells in healthy people across ages. TCRdb recomputed calls from the 5' RACE reads with MiXCR, one row per CDR3 protein. This table has some 1,500,000 distinct CDR3 sequences, approximately 39% appearing once. Sequenced: blood. These receptors were collected from a woman aged 18 to 35 in good health. Each CDR3 is given with its conserved first and last residue. The D gene is left open where the match is weak. Clone sizes are given selectively: once, few, many, or a class where the clone is expanded.

D gene	V gene	J gene	clone size	CDR3 protein	CDR3 DNA
TRBD1	TRBV20-1	TRBJ1-5	.	CSATPSGGGQPQHF	TGCAGTGCTACACCTTCAGGGGGCGGTCAGCCCCAGCATTTT
.	TRBV20-1	TRBJ2-7	.	CSARVRFYVYEQYF	TGCAGTGCTAGAGTGCGGTTCTACGTTTACGAGCAGTACTTC
.	TRBV5-1	TRBJ2-2	.	CAIPRGRTGELFF	TGCGCCATCCCCCGGGGGCGGACCGGGGAGCTGTTTTTT
TRBD1	TRBV2	TRBJ2-7	few	CASSDRTGLEQYF	TGTGCCAGCAGTGACAGGACAGGTCTCGAGCAGTACTTC
.	TRBV29-1	TRBJ2-1	few	CSVDPQTSSYNEQFF	TGCAGCGTTGATCCGCAAACGAGCTCCTACAATGAGCAGTTCTTC
.	TRBV6-1	TRBJ2-7	.	CASTEGRGLSYEQYF	TGTGCCAGCACTGAGGGGAGAGGACTAAGCTACGAGCAGTACTTC
.	TRBV7-2	TRBJ1-1	.	CASSSRTFVTEAFF	TGTGCCAGCAGCTCCCGGACTTTCGTCACTGAAGCTTTCTTT
.	TRBV6-5	TRBJ1-5	.	CASRLDSFSNQPQHF	TGTGCCAGCAGACTTGACAGCTTTAGCAATCAGCCCCAGCATTTT
TRBD2	TRBV20-1	TRBJ2-3	few	CSAREAGSSTDTQYF	TGCAGTGCTAGAGAAGCGGGGTCTAGCACAGATACGCAGTATTTT
.	TRBV12-3/TRBV12-4	TRBJ2-7	.	CASRLDTTSYEQYF	TGTGCCAGCAGACTGGACACGACTTCCTACGAGCAGTACTTC
.	TRBV29-1	TRBJ2-7	few	CSVEIGDSSYNEQYF	TGCAGCGTTGAAATTGGGGATAGCTCCTACAATGAGCAGTACTTC
.	TRBV28	TRBJ2-7	.	CASSPASAGKLNEQYF	TGTGCCAGCAGCCCGGCGTCGGCAGGCAAACTGAACGAGCAGTACTTC
.	TRBV29-1	TRBJ2-1	.	CSGGNTGPAEQFF	TGCAGCGGGGGAAACACTGGACCCGCAGAGCAGTTCTTC
.	TRBV12-3/TRBV12-4	TRBJ1-4	few	CASSPQDGDFNEKLFF	TGTGCCAGCAGTCCACAGGACGGGGACTTTAATGAAAAACTGTTTTTT
TRBD1	TRBV20-1	TRBJ1-4	.	CSSRAYRGREVTNEKLFF	TGCAGTTCTAGAGCATACAGGGGGAGAGAAGTGACTAATGAAAAACTGTTTTTT
.	TRBV6-6	TRBJ2-7	few	CASSPRQAANYEQYF	TGTGCCAGCAGTCCCCGTCAGGCCGCCAACTACGAGCAGTACTTC
.	TRBV20-1	TRBJ2-5	.	CKGGQAGSETQYF	TGCAAGGGTGGGCAGGCAGGGTCAGAGACCCAGTACTTC
.	TRBV20-1	TRBJ1-1	few	CSIFSSGALNTEAFF	TGCAGTATCTTTTCGTCCGGGGCCCTGAACACTGAAGCTTTCTTT
.	TRBV6-6	TRBJ2-3	.	CASSYSPSSHTQYF	TGTGCCAGCAGTTACTCGCCGTCGTCCCATACGCAGTATTTT
.	TRBV29-1	TRBJ2-5	many	CSVDDRDRQETQYF	TGCAGCGTTGACGACCGGGACCGCCAAGAGACCCAGTACTTC
TRBD1	TRBV29-1	TRBJ2-7	few	CSARTGDHYEQYF	TGCAGCGCACGGACAGGGGACCACTACGAGCAGTACTTC
.	TRBV11-2	TRBJ2-3	many	CASSLTGGRDTQYF	TGTGCCAGCAGCTTAACCGGGGGGCGTGATACGCAGTATTTT
.	TRBV11-2	TRBJ2-5	.	CASSFGPGAKETQYF	TGTGCCAGCAGCTTCGGACCGGGCGCCAAGGAGACCCAGTACTTC
TRBD1	TRBV29-1	TRBJ1-1	few	CSVEGRQGGWTEAFF	TGCAGCGTTGAGGGACGACAGGGGGGATGGACTGAAGCTTTCTTT
.	TRBV7-2	TRBJ1-4	.	CASSLGGSHPKLFF	TGTGCCAGCAGCTTAGGCGGGTCTCATCCAAAACTGTTTTTT
TRBD2	TRBV20-1	TRBJ2-3	.	CSASSQTASGFTDTQYF	TGCAGTGCTAGTTCCCAGACGGCTAGCGGCTTCACAGATACGCAGTATTTT
.	TRBV7-6	TRBJ2-1	.	CASSLARASSSNEQFF	TGTGCCAGCAGCTTAGCCCGGGCATCTAGCTCGAATGAGCAGTTCTTC
.	TRBV7-2	TRBJ2-4	.	CASSFRGANIQYF	TGTGCCAGCAGCTTCAGGGGGGCGAACATTCAGTACTTC